The clone carrying this T cell receptor (beta chain) was seen only a few times. The antigen is undetermined. TCRdb reprocessed the 5' RACE reads via MiXCR and lists one record per CDR3 protein. The repertoire includes fewer than 450,000 distinct CDR3 sequences, 11% of them detected once, and less than 20% sits in the top ten. This sample is part of a study of T cells after yellow fever vaccination. Notes on the study in general: Abundant clonotypes (contaminants from the bulk population) could be present in FACS-sorted repertoires.

J gave up 9 bases and V 5 bases, and 4 bases lay outside the gene matches. Germline V gives CDR1 SGHTA, CDR2 FQGNSA. The CDR3 runs to 12 residues. This clonotype was obtained from a man aged 18 to 29 who received the YFV17D yellow fever vaccine. V is TRBV7-2 and J is TRBJ2-7; TRBD1 matches at 10 bases. Sequencing used PBMCs, obtained on the day of the first yellow fever vaccination. This chain's CDR3 is CASSQWDRGQYF. CDR3 coding DNA: TGTGCCAGCAGCCAGTGGGACAGGGGGCAGTACTTC.